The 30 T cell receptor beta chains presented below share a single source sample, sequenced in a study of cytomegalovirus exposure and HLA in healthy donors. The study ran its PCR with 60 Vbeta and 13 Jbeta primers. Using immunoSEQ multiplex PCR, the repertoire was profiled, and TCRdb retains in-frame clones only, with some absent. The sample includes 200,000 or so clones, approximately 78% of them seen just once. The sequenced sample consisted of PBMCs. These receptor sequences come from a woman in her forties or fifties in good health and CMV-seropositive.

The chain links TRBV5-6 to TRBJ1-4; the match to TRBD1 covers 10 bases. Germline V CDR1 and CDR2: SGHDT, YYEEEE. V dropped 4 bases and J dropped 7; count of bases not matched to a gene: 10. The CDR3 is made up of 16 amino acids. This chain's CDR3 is CASSPRTGGRGEKLFF. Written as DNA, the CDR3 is TGTGCCAGCAGCCCACGGACAGGGGGAAGGGGTGAAAAACTGTTTTTT.

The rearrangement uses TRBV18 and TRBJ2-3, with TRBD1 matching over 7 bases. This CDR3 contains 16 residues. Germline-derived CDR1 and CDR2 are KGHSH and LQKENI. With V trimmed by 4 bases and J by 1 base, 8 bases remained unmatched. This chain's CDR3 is CASSLLTGTGTDTQYF. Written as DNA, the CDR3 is TGTGCCAGCTCACTTTTGACCGGGACAGGCACAGATACGCAGTATTTT. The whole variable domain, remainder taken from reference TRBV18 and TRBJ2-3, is NAGVMQNPRHLVRRRGQEARLRCSPMKGHSHVYWYRQLPEEGLKFMVYLQKENIIDESGMPKERFSAEFPKEGPSILRIQQVVRGDSAAYFCASSLLTGTGTDTQYFGPGTRLTVL.

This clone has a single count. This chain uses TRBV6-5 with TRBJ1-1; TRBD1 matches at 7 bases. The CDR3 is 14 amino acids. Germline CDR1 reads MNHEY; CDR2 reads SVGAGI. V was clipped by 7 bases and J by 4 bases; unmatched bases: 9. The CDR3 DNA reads TGTGCCAGCACCCCCCCTGACAGGGCCACTGAAGCTTTCTTT. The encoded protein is CASTPPDRATEAFF.

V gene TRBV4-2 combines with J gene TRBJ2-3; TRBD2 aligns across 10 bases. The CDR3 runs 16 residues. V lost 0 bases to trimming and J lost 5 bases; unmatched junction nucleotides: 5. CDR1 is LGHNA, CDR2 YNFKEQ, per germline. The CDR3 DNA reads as TGTGCCAGCAGCCAAGACGGCCTAGCGGGGGAAGATACGCAGTATTTT. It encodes CASSQDGLAGEDTQYF.

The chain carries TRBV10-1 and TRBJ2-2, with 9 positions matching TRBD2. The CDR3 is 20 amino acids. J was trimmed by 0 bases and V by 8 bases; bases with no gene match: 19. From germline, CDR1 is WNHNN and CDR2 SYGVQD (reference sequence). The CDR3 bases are TGCGCCAGCCTTCCTCGGCGAGTAGCGGGAGCTCTCGCGAACACCGGGGAGCTGTTTTTT. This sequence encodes CASLPRRVAGALANTGELFF.

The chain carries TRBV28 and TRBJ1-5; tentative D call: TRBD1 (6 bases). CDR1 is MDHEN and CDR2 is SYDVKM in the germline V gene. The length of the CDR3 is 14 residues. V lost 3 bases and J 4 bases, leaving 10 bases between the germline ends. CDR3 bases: TGTGCCAGCAGTTTCATGCAGGGGAATCAGCCCCAGCATTTT. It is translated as CASSFMQGNQPQHF.

The CDR3 DNA sequence: TGCAGCGTTGAAGGAGCGCGGTATGGCTACACCTTC. The encoded protein is CSVEGARYGYTF. V and J are TRBV29-1 and TRBJ1-2, with D unclear. Germline V gives CDR1 SQVTM, CDR2 ANQGSEA. This CDR3 is built from 12 residues. Trimming cost V 1 base and J 5 bases, with 8 bases left between them.

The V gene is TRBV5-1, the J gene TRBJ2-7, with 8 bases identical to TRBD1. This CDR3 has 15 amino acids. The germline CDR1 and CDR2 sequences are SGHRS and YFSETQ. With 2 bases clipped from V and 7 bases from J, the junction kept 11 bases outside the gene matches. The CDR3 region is CASSLRHQGAGEQYF. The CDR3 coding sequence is TGCGCCAGCAGCTTAAGGCATCAGGGGGCGGGGGAGCAGTACTTC.

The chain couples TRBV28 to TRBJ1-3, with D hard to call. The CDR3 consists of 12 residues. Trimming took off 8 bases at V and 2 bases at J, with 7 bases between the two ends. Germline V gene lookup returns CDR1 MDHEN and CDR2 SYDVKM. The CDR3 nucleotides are TGTGCCAGCGGCATGACTGGAAACACCATATATTTT. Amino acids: CASGMTGNTIYF. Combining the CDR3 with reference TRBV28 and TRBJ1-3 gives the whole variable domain DVKVTQSSRYLVKRTGEKVFLECVQDMDHENMFWYRQDPGLGLRLIYFSYDVKMKEKGDIPEGYSVSREKKERFSLILESASTNQTSMYLCASGMTGNTIYFGEGSWLTVV.

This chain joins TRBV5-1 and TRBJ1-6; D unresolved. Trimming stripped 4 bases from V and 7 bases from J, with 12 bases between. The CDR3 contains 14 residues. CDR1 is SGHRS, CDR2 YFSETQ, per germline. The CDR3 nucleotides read TGCGCCAGCAGCCGTTACGATCAGAATTCACCCCTCCACTTT. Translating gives CASSRYDQNSPLHF.

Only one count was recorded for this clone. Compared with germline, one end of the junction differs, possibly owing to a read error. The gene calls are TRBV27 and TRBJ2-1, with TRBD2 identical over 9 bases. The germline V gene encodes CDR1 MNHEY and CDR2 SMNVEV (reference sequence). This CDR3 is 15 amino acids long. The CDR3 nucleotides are TGTGCCACCAGTTCGGCTAGCGGGACCTACAATGAGCAGTTCTTC. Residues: CATSSASGTYNEQFF.

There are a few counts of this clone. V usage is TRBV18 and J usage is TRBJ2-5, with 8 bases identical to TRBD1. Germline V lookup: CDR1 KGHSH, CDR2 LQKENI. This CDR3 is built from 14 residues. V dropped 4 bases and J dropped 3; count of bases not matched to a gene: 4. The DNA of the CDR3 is TGTGCCAGCTCACACACGACAGGGGAAGAGACCCAGTACTTC. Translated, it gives CASSHTTGEETQYF.

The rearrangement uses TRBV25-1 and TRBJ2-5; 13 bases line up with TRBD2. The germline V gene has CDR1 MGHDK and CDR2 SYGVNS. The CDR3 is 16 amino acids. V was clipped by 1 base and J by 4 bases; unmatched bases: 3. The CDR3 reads CASSEWTSGSLETQYF. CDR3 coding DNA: TGTGCCAGCAGTGAATGGACTAGCGGGAGCTTAGAGACCCAGTACTTC.

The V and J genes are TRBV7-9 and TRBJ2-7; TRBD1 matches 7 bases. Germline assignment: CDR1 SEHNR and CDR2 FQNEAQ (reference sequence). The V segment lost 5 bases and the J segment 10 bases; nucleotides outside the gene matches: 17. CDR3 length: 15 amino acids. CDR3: CASSPETVTGSRQYF. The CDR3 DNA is TGTGCCAGCAGCCCGGAAACTGTGACAGGGAGTCGACAGTACTTC. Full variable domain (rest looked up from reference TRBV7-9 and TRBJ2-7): DTGVSQNPRHKITKRGQNVTFRCDPISEHNRLYWYRQTLGQGPEFLTYFQNEAQLEKSRLLSDRFSAERPKGSFSTLEIQRTEQGDSAMYLCASSPETVTGSRQYFGPGTRLTVT.

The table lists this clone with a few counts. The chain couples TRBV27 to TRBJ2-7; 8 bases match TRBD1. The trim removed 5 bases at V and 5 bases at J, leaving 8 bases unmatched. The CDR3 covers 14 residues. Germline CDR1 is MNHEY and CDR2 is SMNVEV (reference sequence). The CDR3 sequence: CASSLNRGTHEQYF. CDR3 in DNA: TGTGCCAGCAGTCTCAACAGGGGGACCCACGAGCAGTACTTC.

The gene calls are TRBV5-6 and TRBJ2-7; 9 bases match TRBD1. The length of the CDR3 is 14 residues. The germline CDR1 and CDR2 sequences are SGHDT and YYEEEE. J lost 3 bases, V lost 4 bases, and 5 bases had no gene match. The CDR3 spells CASSPGTGNYEQYF. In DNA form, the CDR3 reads TGTGCCAGCAGCCCCGGGACAGGGAACTACGAGCAGTACTTC.

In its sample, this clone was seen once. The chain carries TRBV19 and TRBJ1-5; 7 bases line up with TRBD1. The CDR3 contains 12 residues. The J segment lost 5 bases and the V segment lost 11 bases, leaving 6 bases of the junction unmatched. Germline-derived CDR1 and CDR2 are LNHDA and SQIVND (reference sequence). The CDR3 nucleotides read TGTGCCTCTGGAAGGGGGCATCAGCCCCAGCATTTT. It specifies CASGRGHQPQHF.

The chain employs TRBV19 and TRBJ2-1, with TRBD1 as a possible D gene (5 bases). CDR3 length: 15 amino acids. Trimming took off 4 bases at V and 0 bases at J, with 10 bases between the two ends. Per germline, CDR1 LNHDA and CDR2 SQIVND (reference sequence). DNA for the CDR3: TGTGCCAGTAGTAGGCAGGGCCTCTCCTACAATGAGCAGTTCTTC. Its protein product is CASSRQGLSYNEQFF.

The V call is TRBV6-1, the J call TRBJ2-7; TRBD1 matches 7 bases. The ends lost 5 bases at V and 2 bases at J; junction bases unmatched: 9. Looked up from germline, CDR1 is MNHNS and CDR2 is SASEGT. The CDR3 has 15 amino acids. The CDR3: CASSPRTGLTYEQYF. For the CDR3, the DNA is TGTGCCAGCAGTCCCCGGACAGGCCTAACCTACGAGCAGTACTTC.

CDR3 loop: CASSLIAGLRSGETQYF. CDR3 DNA sequence: TGTGCCAGCAGCTTAATAGCGGGATTGAGGAGTGGAGAGACCCAGTACTTC. The V call is TRBV7-6, the J call TRBJ2-5; 8 bases line up with TRBD2. The germline gives CDR1 SGHVS, CDR2 FNYEAQ. The CDR3 is 17 amino acids. J was trimmed by 4 bases and V by 2 bases; bases with no gene match: 12.

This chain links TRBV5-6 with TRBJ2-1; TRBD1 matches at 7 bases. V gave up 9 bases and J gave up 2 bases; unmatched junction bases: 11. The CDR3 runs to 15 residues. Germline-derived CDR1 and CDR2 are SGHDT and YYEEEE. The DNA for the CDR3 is TGTGCCAACATGAGAAGACAGGGAGCCTACAATGAGCAGTTCTTC. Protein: CANMRRQGAYNEQFF.

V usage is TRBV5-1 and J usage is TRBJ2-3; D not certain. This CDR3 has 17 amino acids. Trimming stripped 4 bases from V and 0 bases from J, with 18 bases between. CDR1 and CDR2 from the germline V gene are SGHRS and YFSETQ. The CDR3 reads CASSPVDAETSTDTQYF. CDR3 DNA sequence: TGCGCCAGCAGCCCCGTGGATGCGGAAACTAGCACAGATACGCAGTATTTT. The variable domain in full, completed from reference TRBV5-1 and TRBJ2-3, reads KAGVTQTPRYLIKTRGQQVTLSCSPISGHRSVSWYQQTPGQGLQFLFEYFSETQRNKGNFPGRFSGRQFSNSRSEMNVSTLELGDSALYLCASSPVDAETSTDTQYFGPGTRLTVL.

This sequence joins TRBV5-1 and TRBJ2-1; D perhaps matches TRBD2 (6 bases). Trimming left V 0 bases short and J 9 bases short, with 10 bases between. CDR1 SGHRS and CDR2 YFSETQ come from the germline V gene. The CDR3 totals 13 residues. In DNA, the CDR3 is TGCGCCAGCAGCTTGGAGCGGGTTAGTGAGCAGTTCTTC. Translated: CASSLERVSEQFF.

CDR3 loop: CASSISGEGGTDTQYF. The CDR3 region has the DNA TGTGCCAGCAGTATCTCCGGGGAGGGGGGCACAGATACGCAGTATTTT. The V and J genes are TRBV28 and TRBJ2-3; a weak D match, TRBD2 (7 bases). The V end was cut by 5 bases, the J end by 1 base, with 16 bases between. Germline V gives CDR1 MDHEN, CDR2 SYDVKM. CDR3 length equals 16 residues.

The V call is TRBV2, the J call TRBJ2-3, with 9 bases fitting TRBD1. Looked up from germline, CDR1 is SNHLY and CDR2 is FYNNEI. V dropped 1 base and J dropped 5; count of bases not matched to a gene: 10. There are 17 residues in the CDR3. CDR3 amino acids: CASSEGGGTGSRDTQYF. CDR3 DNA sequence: TGTGCCAGCAGTGAAGGGGGTGGGACAGGGAGTAGAGATACGCAGTATTTT.

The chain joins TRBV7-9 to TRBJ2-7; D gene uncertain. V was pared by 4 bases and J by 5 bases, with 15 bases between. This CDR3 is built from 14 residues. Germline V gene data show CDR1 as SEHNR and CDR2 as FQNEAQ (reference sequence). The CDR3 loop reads CASSSFRPEDEQYF. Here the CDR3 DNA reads TGTGCCAGCAGCTCCTTCCGACCCGAGGACGAGCAGTACTTC.

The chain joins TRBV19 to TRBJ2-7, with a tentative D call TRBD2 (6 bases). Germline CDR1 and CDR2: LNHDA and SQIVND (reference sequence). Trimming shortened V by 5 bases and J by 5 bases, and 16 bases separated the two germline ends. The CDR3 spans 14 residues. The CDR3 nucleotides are TGTGCCAGTAGTCCCCGGCTAGCGCTGAACGAGCAGTACTTC. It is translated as CASSPRLALNEQYF.

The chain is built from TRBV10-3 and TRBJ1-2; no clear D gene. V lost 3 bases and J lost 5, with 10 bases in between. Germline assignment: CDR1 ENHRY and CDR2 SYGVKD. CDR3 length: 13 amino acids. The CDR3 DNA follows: TGTGCCATCAGTGAAGAGTCCGAATATGGCTACACCTTC. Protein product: CAISEESEYGYTF.

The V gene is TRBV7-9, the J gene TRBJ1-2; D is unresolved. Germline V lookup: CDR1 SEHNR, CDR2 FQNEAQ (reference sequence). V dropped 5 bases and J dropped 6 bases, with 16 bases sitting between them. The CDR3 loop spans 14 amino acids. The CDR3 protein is CASSPPSGGDGYTF. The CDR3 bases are TGTGCCAGCAGCCCTCCAAGCGGTGGGGATGGCTACACCTTC.

CDR3 coding DNA: TGCGCCAGCAGTGAAAGTCTAGCGGGGTCGAATGAGCAGTTCTTC. This translates into CASSESLAGSNEQFF. V is TRBV10-1 and J is TRBJ2-1; TRBD2 aligns across 9 bases. Germline V gene data show CDR1 as WNHNN and CDR2 as SYGVQD (reference sequence). V trimming: 3 bases; J trimming: 7 bases; junction bases outside the gene matches: 7. The CDR3 has 15 amino acids.